This T cell receptor (beta chain) was found in a study of early T cells in non-severe SARS-CoV-2 infection. This CDR3 has 16 residues. The V gene end was trimmed by 0 bases and the J gene end by 0 bases; junction bases not matched to a gene: 3. From germline, CDR1 is SEHNR and CDR2 FQNEAQ (reference sequence). TCRdb re-called the 5' RACE reads through MiXCR, storing one row per CDR3 protein. The data hold about 69,000 distinct CDR3 sequences, with roughly 13% observed a single time. The receptor comes from an adult who was a healthcare worker with PCR-confirmed SARS-CoV-2 infection or an uninfected control (not recorded which). Sequencing used whole blood. This rearrangement joins TRBV7-9 to TRBJ2-3; 7 positions agree with TRBD1. The DNA for the CDR3 is TGTGCCAGCAGCTTAGCAACAGGGGCCAGCACAGATACGCAGTATTTT. Its translation is CASSLATGASTDTQYF.